This T cell receptor (beta chain) was recovered during a study of post-analysis software for immune sequencing data. Study findings and constraints: F measure clustering grouped samples strongly by preparation batch. Among 4 or 5 TRBV segments more frequent in patients than controls were TRBV5-6, TRBV5-1 and TRBV20-1. Compared with controls, patients showed significantly lower normalized Chao1 diversity.

As to this clonotype: Its cognate antigen is unknown.

The CDR3 spans 14 residues. Germline V gene lookup returns CDR1 MNHEY and CDR2 SVGAGI. Losses at the gene ends were 5 bases for V and 4 bases for J; bases not matched to a gene: 4. Presence of unique molecular identifiers characterized the TCR beta cDNA libraries. T cells numbering about 0.85 to 10 million yielded roughly 0.5 million cDNA molecules. TCRdb ran MiXCR on the PCR reads and lists one entry per CDR3 protein. The table records 750,000 to 900,000 distinct CDR3 sequences, around 46% of them present only once. This TCR was recovered from a girl aged 5 to 17 with multiple sclerosis. The J gene is TRBJ1-2, the V gene TRBV6-5, with 10 nucleotides matching TRBD1. Sequences were obtained from blood. The CDR3 reads CASSDRGRVYGYTF. The CDR3 bases are TGTGCCAGCAGTGACAGGGGGCGCGTCTATGGCTACACCTTC.